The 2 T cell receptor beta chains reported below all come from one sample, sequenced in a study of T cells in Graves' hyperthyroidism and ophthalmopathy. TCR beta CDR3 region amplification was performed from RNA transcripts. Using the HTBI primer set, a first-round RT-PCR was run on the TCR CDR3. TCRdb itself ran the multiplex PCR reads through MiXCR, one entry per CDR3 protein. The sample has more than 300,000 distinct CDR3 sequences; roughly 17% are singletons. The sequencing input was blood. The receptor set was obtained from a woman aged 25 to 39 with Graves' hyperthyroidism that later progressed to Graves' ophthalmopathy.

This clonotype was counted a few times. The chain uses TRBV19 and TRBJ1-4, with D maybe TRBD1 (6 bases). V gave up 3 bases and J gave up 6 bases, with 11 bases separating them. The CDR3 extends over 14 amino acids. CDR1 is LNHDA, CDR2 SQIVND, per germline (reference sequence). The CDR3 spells CASSISDSYEKLFF. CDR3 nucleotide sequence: TGTGCCAGTAGTATTTCGGACAGTTATGAAAAACTGTTTTTT.

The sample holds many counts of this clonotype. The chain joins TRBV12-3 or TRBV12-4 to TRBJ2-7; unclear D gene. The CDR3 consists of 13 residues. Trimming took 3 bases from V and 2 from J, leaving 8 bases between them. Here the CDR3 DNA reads TGTGCCAGCAGTTTTGACGAGGCCTACGAGCAGTACTTC. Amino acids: CASSFDEAYEQYF.